Below, 22 T cell receptor beta chains from the same sample are listed, as sequenced in a study of blood T cell repertoires in COVID-19. Assay: immunoSEQ multiplex PCR; the TCRdb copy retains only in-frame clones and omits some. The table has approximately 59,000 clones, approximately 83% seen once; the top ten hold 3.5%. The sequencing sample was made of peripheral blood. Receptors originate from a woman older than 75 with acute or convalescent COVID-19.

The J gene is TRBJ1-1, the V gene TRBV9, with a possible D match to TRBD1 (5 bases). This CDR3 has 15 residues. Germline V gene sequence: CDR1 SGDLS, CDR2 YYNGEE. With 3 bases removed from V and 2 bases from J, the gap between germline ends came to 14 bases. The CDR3 coding sequence is TGTGCCAGCAGCGCCCATGGACACCCAAACACTGAAGCTTTCTTT. This sequence encodes CASSAHGHPNTEAFF.

Written as DNA, the CDR3 is TGTGCCAGCTCACCACCGGGGATAGCGGGTAACGAGCAGTACTTC. This gives the protein CASSPPGIAGNEQYF. This sequence joins TRBV18 and TRBJ2-7, with TRBD2 matching over 7 bases. CDR3 length equals 15 residues. From germline, CDR1 is KGHSH and CDR2 LQKENI. Germline trimming cut 0 bases from V and 5 bases from J; bases unmatched to any gene: 7.

CDR3 coding DNA: TGCGCCAGCAGTCGTTGCCGGGACAGCTCCTACGAGCAGTACTTC. Amino acids: CASSRCRDSSYEQYF. The chain links TRBV23-1 to TRBJ2-7, with 7 bases matching TRBD1. TRBV23-1 is designated an ORF whose function remains uncertain. CDR3 length: 15 residues. J gave up 0 bases and V 4 bases, and 6 bases lay outside the gene matches.

The V and J genes are TRBV4-1 and TRBJ1-5; no definite D call. In germline, CDR1 is MGHRA, CDR2 YSYEKL. The CDR3 runs to 17 residues. Trimming pared 1 base from V and 3 bases from J, leaving 16 bases between. CDR3 in DNA: TGCGCCAGCAGCCAAGTTCGAAATTCAGTCATCAATCAGCCCCAGCATTTT. It encodes CASSQVRNSVINQPQHF.

The genes are TRBV5-5 and TRBJ2-2; 8 bases line up with TRBD1. The ends lost 2 bases at V and 5 bases at J; junction bases unmatched: 11. The CDR3 sequence is 17 residues long. Germline CDR1 is SGHKS and CDR2 is YYEKEE (reference sequence). The CDR3 DNA follows: TGTGCCAGCAGCTTTAGACTGCCCACAGGGGGAACCGGGGAGCTGTTTTTT. Protein sequence: CASSFRLPTGGTGELFF.

Of note for this clone: The conserved phenylalanine or tryptophan normally closing the CDR3 is absent here, so this likely arose from a read error. The DNA is omitted, as the CDR3 cannot be located on it reliably, and the CDR3 follows TCRdb's listing. The chain joins TRBV6-4 to TRBJ1-1; TRBD1, the D gene given by the table, was not confirmed from the DNA. The CDR3 spans 11 residues, counting both ends. The germline CDR1 and CDR2 sequences are MRHNA and SNTAGT. CDR3 in amino acids: CASASDSSDPV.

V gene TRBV3-1 (or the pseudogene TRBV3-2) combines with J gene TRBJ2-7, with TRBD2 identical over 7 bases. Germline CDR1 reads LGHDT; CDR2 reads YNNKEL (reference sequence). With V trimmed by 3 bases and J by 9 bases, 5 bases remained unmatched. This CDR3 has 12 residues. The CDR3 here is CASSQDERGQYF. CDR3 DNA sequence: TGTGCCAGCAGCCAGGACGAGCGGGGGCAGTACTTC.

The chain joins TRBV4-3 to TRBJ2-3, with 10 bases aligning to TRBD2. The CDR3 has 14 residues. V trimming: 6 bases; J trimming: 6 bases; junction bases outside the gene matches: 6. CDR1 is LGHNA, CDR2 YSLEER, per germline. The CDR3 loop reads CASSFSGGSDTQYF. As DNA, the CDR3 is TGCGCCAGCAGTTTTAGCGGGGGGTCGGATACGCAGTATTTT.

The chain combines TRBV4-3 with TRBJ2-2; a weak D match, TRBD1 (6 bases). CDR1 LGHNA and CDR2 YSLEER come from the germline V gene. The V gene lost 2 bases and the J gene lost 4 bases, with 11 bases spanning the gap. This CDR3 contains 15 residues. The CDR3: CASSQRDTTTGELFF. DNA of the CDR3: TGCGCCAGCAGCCAACGGGACACAACCACCGGGGAGCTGTTTTTT.

The rearrangement uses TRBV5-6 and TRBJ2-4; tentatively, D is TRBD2 (6 bases). The CDR3 consists of 16 residues. Germline CDR1 and CDR2: SGHDT and YYEEEE. V gave up 2 bases and J gave up 0 bases, with 12 bases separating them. CDR3 sequence: CASSFRGVLAKNIQYF. In DNA, the CDR3 is TGTGCCAGCAGCTTCCGCGGGGTGTTAGCCAAAAACATTCAGTACTTC.

V gene TRBV5-5 combines with J gene TRBJ1-4, with a possible D match to TRBD1 (5 bases). The CDR3 contains 15 residues. Germline CDR1 is SGHKS and CDR2 is YYEKEE (reference sequence). Trimming took off 4 bases at V and 8 bases at J, with 18 bases between the two ends. The CDR3 region has the DNA TGTGCCAGCAGCGAGGAAGGCAGGGAGGAAGAAAAACTGTTTTTT. Translating gives CASSEEGREEEKLFF. Looking up the rest from reference TRBV5-5 and TRBJ1-4 gives the full variable domain: DAGVTQSPTHLIKTRGQQVTLRCSPISGHKSVSWYQQVLGQGPQFIFQYYEKEERGRGNFPDRFSARQFPNYSSELNVNALLLGDSALYLCASSEEGREEEKLFFGSGTQLSVL.

The chain recombines TRBV10-3 with TRBJ2-3, with 11 bases lining up with TRBD2. V was clipped by 2 bases and J by 4 bases; unmatched bases: 5. The CDR3 runs 16 residues. The V gene's germline CDR1 is ENHRY and CDR2 SYGVKD. The chain's CDR3 is CAISEGTSGSSDTQYF. In DNA, the CDR3 is TGTGCCATCAGTGAGGGTACTAGCGGGAGCTCAGATACGCAGTATTTT.

The chain couples TRBV12-2 to TRBJ1-2. TRBV12-2 is a listed pseudogene. The CDR3 contains 17 residues. CDR3 coding DNA: TGTGCAAGTCGCTTAGTACCACCGGGAGGGAGGGGCTATGGCTACACCTTC. The encoded protein is CASRLVPPGGRGYGYTF.

The chain carries TRBV5-1 and TRBJ2-2; 10 bases agree with TRBD2. Germline V gene lookup returns CDR1 SGHRS and CDR2 YFSETQ. Losses at the gene ends were 7 bases for V and 6 bases for J; bases not matched to a gene: 9. The CDR3 runs to 15 residues. Written as DNA, the CDR3 is TGCGCCAGCCGCCTCCAGCGGGAGGGCCCCGGGGAGCTGTTTTTT. It translates to CASRLQREGPGELFF.

As DNA, the CDR3 is TGTGCCAGCAGTGAAGGGGCAGGAATGGCCAAAAACATTCAGTACTTC. Its protein is CASSEGAGMAKNIQYF. V and J are TRBV6-1 and TRBJ2-4; no definite D call. This CDR3 comprises 16 residues. CDR1 MNHNS and CDR2 SASEGT come from the germline V gene. With 1 base removed from V and 1 base from J, the gap between germline ends came to 11 bases.

The rearrangement uses TRBV9 and TRBJ1-1; TRBD1 might be the D (5 bases). This CDR3 has 14 amino acids. The V and J ends lost 5 bases and 4 bases respectively, with 15 bases between them. The germline V gene has CDR1 SGDLS and CDR2 YYNGEE. CDR3 coding DNA: TGTGCCAGCAGACCAGGGTTGATGGGCACTGAAGCTTTCTTT. Its translation: CASRPGLMGTEAFF.

The genes are TRBV29-1 and TRBJ1-1, with TRBD1 matching over 7 bases. After removal of 4 bases from V and 5 bases from J, the junction contained 13 bases not matched to a gene. Germline V gene sequence: CDR1 SQVTM, CDR2 ANQGSEA. The CDR3 consists of 15 residues. The CDR3 DNA sequence: TGCAGCGTTGGGGGCCTGACAGGGTTGGTGACTGAAGCTTTCTTT. Translated, it gives CSVGGLTGLVTEAFF.

The chain is built from TRBV27 and TRBJ2-6; the D gene is possibly TRBD1 (6 bases). The V and J ends lost 3 bases and 1 base respectively, with 10 bases between them. This CDR3 is built from 16 residues. CDR1 is MNHEY and CDR2 is SMNVEV in the germline V gene (reference sequence). The chain's CDR3 is CASSFDTGSGANVLTF. CDR3 DNA sequence: TGTGCCAGCAGTTTCGATACAGGGTCTGGGGCCAACGTCCTGACTTTC.

The rearrangement joins TRBV7-9 to TRBJ2-2; 13 nucleotides line up with TRBD2. The CDR3 is 17 residues long. Germline assignment: CDR1 SEHNR and CDR2 FQNEAQ (reference sequence). V shed 3 bases, J shed 4 bases, and the junction held 5 bases outside the gene matches. CDR3 bases: TGTGCCAGCAGCTTTGAACTAGCGGGAGGGGTCACCGGGGAGCTGTTTTTT. This codes for CASSFELAGGVTGELFF.

The rearrangement uses TRBV7-2 and TRBJ2-1, with D perhaps TRBD2 (5 bases). Germline V gene lookup returns CDR1 SGHTA and CDR2 FQGNSA. V was shortened by 4 bases and J by 2 bases, with 9 bases between the two germline ends. The CDR3 spans 14 residues. The CDR3 DNA reads as TGTGCCAGCAGCTCCCGGGATCCCTACAATGAGCAGTTCTTC. It codes for CASSSRDPYNEQFF.

The rearrangement uses TRBV18 and TRBJ2-1; TRBD2 might be the D (5 bases). Trimming took off 3 bases at V and 8 bases at J, with 11 bases between the two ends. CDR1 is KGHSH, CDR2 LQKENI, per germline. The CDR3 is 13 residues long. CDR3 in amino acids: CASSPQRADEQFF. The CDR3 DNA is TGTGCCAGCTCACCTCAGAGGGCGGATGAGCAGTTCTTC.

The chain uses TRBV11-2 and TRBJ1-1; D might be TRBD1 (5 bases). Between the trimmed V and J ends, which lost 3 bases and 5 bases, there was a span of 19 bases. This CDR3 contains 16 residues. Germline lookup yields CDR1 SGHAT and CDR2 FQNNGV. The CDR3 DNA reads TGTGCCAGCAGCTTTACTGGAGGGGCGGTTGTGACTGAAGCTTTCTTT. It translates to CASSFTGGAVVTEAFF.